This T cell receptor (beta chain) appears in the sequencing data of a study of naive and memory T cell subsets. Losses at the gene ends were 4 bases for V and 7 bases for J; bases not matched to a gene: 6. Germline CDR1 KGHSH, CDR2 LQKENI. The length of the CDR3 is 15 residues. An equimolar mix of two oligonucleotides served as the beta constant-region primer for TRBC1 and TRBC2. TCRdb reprocessed the UMI-ligation and nested PCR reads via MiXCR and lists one record per CDR3 protein. The table includes 150,000 or so distinct CDR3 sequences, about 15% detected once. This TCR was sampled from a human donor in good health. The gene calls are TRBV18 and TRBJ2-1; TRBD2 agrees at 11 bases. The sequenced sample was naive CD4+ T cells from blood. This chain's CDR3 is CASSQLAGEYNEQFF. CDR3 DNA: TGTGCCAGCTCACAACTAGCGGGAGAGTATAATGAGCAGTTCTTC.